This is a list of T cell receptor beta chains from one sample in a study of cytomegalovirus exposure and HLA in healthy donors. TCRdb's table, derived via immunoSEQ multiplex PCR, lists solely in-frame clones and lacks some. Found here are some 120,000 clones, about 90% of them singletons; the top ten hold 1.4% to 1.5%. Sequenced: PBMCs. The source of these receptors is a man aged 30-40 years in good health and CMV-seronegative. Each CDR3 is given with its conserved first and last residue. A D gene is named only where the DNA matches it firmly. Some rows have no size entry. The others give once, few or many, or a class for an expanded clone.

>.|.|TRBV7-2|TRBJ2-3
TGTGCCAGCAGCATTAGCCGTAGCACAGATACGCAGTATTTT
CASSISRSTDTQYF
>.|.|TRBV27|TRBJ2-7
TGTGCCAGCAGTTTGACAGGACGCGAGCAGTACTTC
CASSLTGREQYF
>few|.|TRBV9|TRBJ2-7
TGTGCCAGCAGCGTAGAGCCGACTCCTCTCAAGGAGCAGTACTTC
CASSVEPTPLKEQYF
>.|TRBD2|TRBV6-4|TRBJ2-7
TGTGCCAGCAGTGTGGCGGGAGGTCCGTCCTACGAGCAGTACTTC
CASSVAGGPSYEQYF
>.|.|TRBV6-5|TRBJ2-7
TGTGCCGTAACAACCACCTCCTACGAGCAGTACTTC
CAVTTTSYEQYF
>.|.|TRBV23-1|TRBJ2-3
TGCGCCAGCAGTCAATCGAGGAGGGGGCGAGCAGATACGCAGTATTTT
CASSQSRRGRADTQYF
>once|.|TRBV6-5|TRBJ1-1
TGTGCCAGTAGGGGACTCACGGGGACCAACACTGAAGCTTTCTTT
CASRGLTGTNTEAFF
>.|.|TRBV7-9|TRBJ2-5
TGTGCCAGCAGCTTACTCCAGGGAACCCAAGAGACCCAGTACTTC
CASSLLQGTQETQYF
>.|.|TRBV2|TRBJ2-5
TGTGCCAGCAGTGAAGGAGCGGGTAGTATAGAGACCCAGTACTTC
CASSEGAGSIETQYF
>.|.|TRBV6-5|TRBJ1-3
TGTGCCAGCAGTTCCCCGTTTAATGGAAACACCATATATTTT
CASSSPFNGNTIYF
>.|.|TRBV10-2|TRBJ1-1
TGCGCCGTCTTAATTTCGGGACAACAGAACACTGAAGCTTTCTTT
CAVLISGQQNTEAFF
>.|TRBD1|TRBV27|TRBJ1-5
TGTGCCAGCAGTTTAAGGGCCGGGACAGGGGTCGCCGGTGGCCAGCATTTT
CASSLRAGTGVAGGQHF
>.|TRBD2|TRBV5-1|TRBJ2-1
TGCGCCAGCAGCTATGGACTAGCGGGAAACAATGAGCAGTTCTTC
CASSYGLAGNNEQFF
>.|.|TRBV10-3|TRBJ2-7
TGTGCCATGGGGAGTCGGAGATACGAGCAGTACTTC
CAMGSRRYEQYF
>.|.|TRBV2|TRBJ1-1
TGTGCCAGCAGGAAAATACAGAGCCGAGACACTGAAGCTTTCTTT
CASRKIQSRDTEAFF
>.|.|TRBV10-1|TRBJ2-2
TGCGCCAGCAGTGAGTCCGCCAAAGGGGCCGGGGAGCTGTTTTTT
CASSESAKGAGELFF
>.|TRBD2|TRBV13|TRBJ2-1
TGTGCCAGCACCTTGGGGGGGGAAGAATACAATGAGCAGTTCTTC
CASTLGGEEYNEQFF
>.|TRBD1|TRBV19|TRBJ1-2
TGTGCCAGTAGTGCCGCTTCGACAGGGGGCGATGGCTACACCTTC
CASSAASTGGDGYTF
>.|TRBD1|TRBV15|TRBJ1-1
TGTGCCACCAGCAGAGATCCGGGGGACAGGGGGCCTGACACTGAAGCTTTCTTT
CATSRDPGDRGPDTEAFF
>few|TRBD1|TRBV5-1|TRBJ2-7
TGCGCCAGCAGCCCCGGACAGGGATTCTACGAGCAGTACTTC
CASSPGQGFYEQYF
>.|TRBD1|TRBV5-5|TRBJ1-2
TGTGCCAGCAGCTACGGACAGGGGGCCCCGTATGGCTACACCTTC
CASSYGQGAPYGYTF
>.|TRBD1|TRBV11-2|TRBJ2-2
TGTGCCAGCAGCTTAAACAGGGGAAGCACCGGGGAGCTGTTTTTT
CASSLNRGSTGELFF
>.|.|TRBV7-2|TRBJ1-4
TGTGCCAGCAGCTTAGCGGGACACTCTGAAAAACTGTTTTTT
CASSLAGHSEKLFF
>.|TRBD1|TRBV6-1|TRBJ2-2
TGTGCCAGCAGGGGACAGGGGTGGGAGCTGTTTTTT
CASRGQGWELFF
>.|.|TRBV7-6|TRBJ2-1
TGTGCCAGCAGCTTAGAACACGTTGCGCGGAGCTCCTACAATGAGCAGTTCTTC
CASSLEHVARSSYNEQFF
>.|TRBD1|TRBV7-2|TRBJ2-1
TGTGCCAGCAGCATCGTTGGGACAGCGTACAATGAGCAGTTCTTC
CASSIVGTAYNEQFF
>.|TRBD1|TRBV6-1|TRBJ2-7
TGTGCCAGCAGTGAATGGGGGACAGGCTCCTACGAGCAGTACTTC
CASSEWGTGSYEQYF
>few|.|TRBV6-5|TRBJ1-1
TGTGCCAGCAGATCCAGCGGGTTGCAAGCTTTCTTT
CASRSSGLQAFF
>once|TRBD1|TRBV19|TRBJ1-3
TGTGCCAGTGACAGGGGCGAAAACACCATATATTTT
CASDRGENTIYF
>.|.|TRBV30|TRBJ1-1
TGTGCCTGGAGGGCGGGGAACACTGAAGCTTTCTTT
CAWRAGNTEAFF
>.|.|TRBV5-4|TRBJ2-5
TGTGCCAGCAGCGGGTTTTCGGGAGAGGCCCAGTACTTC
CASSGFSGEAQYF
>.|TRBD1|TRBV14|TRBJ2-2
TGTGCCAGCAGCCCCCGGACAGGGATGAACACCGGGGAGCTGTTTTTT
CASSPRTGMNTGELFF
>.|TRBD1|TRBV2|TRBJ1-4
TGTGCCAGCAGTGGGGGACAGTGGACTGAAAAACTGTTTTTT
CASSGGQWTEKLFF
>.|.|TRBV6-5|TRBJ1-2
TGTGCCACCGGGACATCTCGGGGCTACACCTTC
CATGTSRGYTF
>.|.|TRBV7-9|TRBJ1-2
TGTGCCAGCAGCTTAGGCCAGGCCCGGTATGGCTACACCTTC
CASSLGQARYGYTF
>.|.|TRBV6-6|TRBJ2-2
TGTGCCAGCAGTTACACCAGGGATGCCGGGGAGCTGTTTTTT
CASSYTRDAGELFF
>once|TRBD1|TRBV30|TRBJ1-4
TGTGCCGGGAACTTGGACAGGGGGCGAAGACTTGAAAAACTGTTTTTT
CAGNLDRGRRLEKLFF
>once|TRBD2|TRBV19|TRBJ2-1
TGTGCCAGTAGTAACCCCCGGCTAGCGGGATGGGTTGAGCAGTTCTTC
CASSNPRLAGWVEQFF
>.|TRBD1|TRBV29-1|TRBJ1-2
TGCAGCGTAGTACCGGGACAGGGGTACTATGGCTACACCTTC
CSVVPGQGYYGYTF
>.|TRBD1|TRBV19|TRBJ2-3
TGTGCCAGTAGTATAGATGTGGCAGGGGGCGGCACAGATACGCAGTATTTT
CASSIDVAGGGTDTQYF
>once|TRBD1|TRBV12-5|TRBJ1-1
TGTGCTAGTGGTTTACAGGGGGCCTCTGCTGAAGCTTTCTTT
CASGLQGASAEAFF
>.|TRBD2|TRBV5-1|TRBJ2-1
TGCGCCAGCAGCTTGGATTCTAGCGGGAAAGGGAGTGAGCAGTTCTTC
CASSLDSSGKGSEQFF
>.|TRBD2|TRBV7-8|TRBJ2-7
TGTGCCAGCCGAATCTTGCGCGGGAGGCTAGGCGACGAGCAGTACTTC
CASRILRGRLGDEQYF
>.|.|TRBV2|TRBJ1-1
TGTGCCAGCAGTGATCCAAGTGAAGTACGGGCTTTCTTT
CASSDPSEVRAFF
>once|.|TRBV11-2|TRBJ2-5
TGTGCCAGCAGCCTCCAGAGGGCGGCGGAGACCCAGTACTTC
CASSLQRAAETQYF
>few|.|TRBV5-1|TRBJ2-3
TGCGCCAGCAGCTTGAACCGGGAGAAAGTCACAGATACGCAGTATTTT
CASSLNREKVTDTQYF
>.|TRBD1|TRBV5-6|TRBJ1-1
TGTGCCAGCAGCTTGGTAGGGGGCCGGGACACTGAAGCTTTCTTT
CASSLVGGRDTEAFF
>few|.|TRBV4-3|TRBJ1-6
TGCGCCAGCAGCGAAGTGAGCTCCTATAATTCACCCCTCCACTTT
CASSEVSSYNSPLHF
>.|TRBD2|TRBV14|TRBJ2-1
TGTGCCAGCAGCCAAGTATCCCTAGCGGGAGCGGATGAGCAGTTCTTC
CASSQVSLAGADEQFF
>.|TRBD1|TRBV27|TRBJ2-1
TGTGCCAGCAGACGGACAGGGGTCAATGAGCAGTTCTTC
CASRRTGVNEQFF
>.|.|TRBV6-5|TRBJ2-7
TGTGCCAGCAGCTCCTCCGGGCGGGGTTACGAGCAGTACTTC
CASSSSGRGYEQYF
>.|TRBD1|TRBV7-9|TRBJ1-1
TGTGCCAGCAGACAGGGGGCTCTGAACACTGAAGCTTTCTTT
CASRQGALNTEAFF
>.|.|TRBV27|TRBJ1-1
TGTGCCAGCAGTTTAGGAGGGTACGGCACTGAAGCTTTCTTT
CASSLGGYGTEAFF
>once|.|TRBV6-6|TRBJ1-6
TGTGCCAGCAGTCAGACAGGTGATAATTCACCCCTCCACTTT
CASSQTGDNSPLHF
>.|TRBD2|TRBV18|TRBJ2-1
TGTGCCAGCTCCTACGGACTAGCAGATTACAATGAGCAGTTCTTC
CASSYGLADYNEQFF